The 22 T cell receptor beta chains given below trace back to one sample, sequenced in a study of T cells in Graves' hyperthyroidism and ophthalmopathy. Amplified regions were TCR beta CDR3 sequences from RNA transcripts. An initial round of RT-PCR targeting the TCR CDR3 relied on the HTBI primer set. TCRdb re-analysed the multiplex PCR reads in MiXCR, keeping a single row per CDR3 protein. The sample records around 690,000 distinct CDR3 sequences, 17% being singletons. Sequencing used blood. The receptors derive from a man aged 45 to 65 with Graves' hyperthyroidism.

V and J are TRBV6-1 and TRBJ1-4; D call uncertain. Looked up from germline, CDR1 is MNHNS and CDR2 is SASEGT. This CDR3 contains 13 residues. V was trimmed by 6 bases and J by 4 bases, leaving 9 bases between them. DNA of the CDR3: TGTGCCAGCAGCCCCCTAGTTAATGAAAAACTGTTTTTT. Protein sequence: CASSPLVNEKLFF.

J is TRBJ1-2 and V is TRBV25-1; D is possibly TRBD1 (5 bases). CDR3 length: 19 amino acids. V was pared by 5 bases and J by 4 bases, with 29 bases between. Germline V CDR1 and CDR2: MGHDK, SYGVNS. Here the CDR3 reads CASSPKLQLGTTDFYGYTF. In DNA form, the CDR3 reads TGTGCCAGCAGTCCAAAACTACAACTGGGTACGACAGACTTCTATGGCTACACCTTC.

The J gene is TRBJ2-7, the V gene TRBV7-9, with 8 bases that match TRBD2. J was trimmed by 5 bases and V by 3 bases; bases with no gene match: 12. Germline CDR1 and CDR2: SEHNR and FQNEAQ (reference sequence). The CDR3 loop spans 16 amino acids. CDR3 coding DNA: TGTGCCAGCAGCTTCCGTCGGACGGGAGGGCCCAACGAGCAGTACTTC. It codes for CASSFRRTGGPNEQYF.

This clonotype has only a few counts. The chain has TRBV5-1 and TRBJ2-5; 11 bases agree with TRBD2. V was pared by 3 bases and J by 0 bases, with 1 base of the junction left unmatched. Germline CDR1 reads SGHRS; CDR2 reads YFSETQ. The CDR3 is 15 residues long. The CDR3 nucleotides are TGCGCCAGCAGCTCGGGACTAGCGGACCAAGAGACCCAGTACTTC. This gives the protein CASSSGLADQETQYF.

V gene TRBV3-1 combines with J gene TRBJ1-2; D not resolved. Germline loops: CDR1 LGHDT, CDR2 YNNKEL (reference sequence). Trimming removed 2 bases from V and 0 bases from J, with 16 bases in between. The CDR3 runs 17 residues. CDR3 sequence (DNA): TGTGCCAGCAGCCAATTGATCGGCGGGTCGTCTAACTATGGCTACACCTTC. It is translated as CASSQLIGGSSNYGYTF.

In this sample, this clonotype turned up a few times. The chain couples TRBV29-1 to TRBJ2-7; D might be TRBD1 (6 bases). CDR1 SQVTM and CDR2 ANQGSEA come from the germline V gene. The V and J ends lost 7 bases and 4 bases respectively, with 11 bases between them. The length of the CDR3 is 11 residues. CDR3 sequence reads: CSGITGYEQYF. The DNA of the CDR3 is TGCAGCGGCATTACAGGGTACGAGCAGTACTTC.

The V and J genes are TRBV4-1 and TRBJ1-6; tentatively, D is TRBD1 (5 bases). This CDR3 is built from 16 residues. Between the trimmed V and J ends, which lost 0 bases and 7 bases, there was a span of 13 bases. The germline V gene encodes CDR1 MGHRA and CDR2 YSYEKL. CDR3 nucleotide sequence: TGCGCCAGCAGCCAAGATGTGGCAGGGTTAAATTCACCCCTCCACTTT. This gives the protein CASSQDVAGLNSPLHF.

This clonotype was counted ten times or more. The chain carries TRBV29-1 and TRBJ2-1; TRBD2 might be the D (6 bases). Trimming pared 6 bases from V and 4 bases from J, leaving 16 bases between. Germline V gives CDR1 SQVTM, CDR2 ANQGSEA. There are 14 residues in the CDR3. Written as DNA, the CDR3 is TGCAGCGTCAAAAGACTAGTGGGGTACAATGAGCAGTTCTTC. Protein: CSVKRLVGYNEQFF.

In its sample, this clonotype was seen a few times. The V call is TRBV13, the J call TRBJ1-4, with D maybe TRBD1 (5 bases). V lost 5 bases and J 7 bases, leaving 17 bases between the germline ends. This CDR3 contains 15 residues. The germline V gene has CDR1 PRHDT and CDR2 FYEKMQ (reference sequence). The CDR3, as DNA: TGTGCCAGCAGCACAACCGACAGCCAGGGTGAAAAACTGTTTTTT. It encodes CASSTTDSQGEKLFF.

This clonotype appeared many times. The rearrangement links TRBV30 to TRBJ2-1; the D is unclear. Germline lookup yields CDR1 GTSNPN and CDR2 SVGIG (reference sequence). With 5 bases removed from V and 3 bases from J, the gap between germline ends came to 11 bases. There are 13 residues in the CDR3. The CDR3 protein is CAWVRSSYNEQFF. The CDR3 DNA reads as TGTGCCTGGGTTAGAAGTAGCTACAATGAGCAGTTCTTC.

This chain joins TRBV15 and TRBJ1-1, with TRBD1 matching over 9 bases. With V trimmed by 3 bases and J by 3 bases, 14 bases remained unmatched. CDR3 size: 18 residues. Per germline, CDR1 LNHNV and CDR2 YYDKDF (reference sequence). CDR3 amino acids: CATSRVITGTGRHTEAFF. The CDR3 DNA is TGTGCCACCAGCAGGGTGATAACCGGGACAGGGAGGCACACTGAAGCTTTCTTT. The variable domain in full, completed from reference TRBV15 and TRBJ1-1, reads DAMVIQNPRYQVTQFGKPVTLSCSQTLNHNVMYWYQQKSSQAPKLLFHYYDKDFNNEADTPDNFQSRRPNTSFCFLDIRSPGLGDTAMYLCATSRVITGTGRHTEAFFGQGTRLTVV.

The V gene is TRBV20-1, the J gene TRBJ2-4; D is possibly TRBD1 (6 bases). Germline-derived CDR1 and CDR2 are DFQATT and SNEGSKA (reference sequence). V was shortened by 6 bases and J by 0 bases, with 9 bases between the two germline ends. This CDR3 is 13 amino acids long. The CDR3 spells CSAQQGAKNIQYF. Here the CDR3 DNA reads TGCAGTGCGCAACAGGGAGCCAAAAACATTCAGTACTTC.

The sample holds many counts of this clonotype. This sequence joins TRBV10-3 and TRBJ2-3, with 12 bases matching TRBD2. CDR1 ENHRY and CDR2 SYGVKD come from the germline V gene. V shed 4 bases and J 3 bases; nucleotides not matched to a gene: 14. The CDR3 totals 19 residues. The CDR3 loop reads CAISGLAGDTMQVTDTQYF. As DNA, the CDR3 is TGTGCCATCAGTGGACTAGCGGGAGATACAATGCAGGTTACAGATACGCAGTATTTT.

The gene calls are TRBV12-3 or TRBV12-4 and TRBJ2-1; weak D call: TRBD2 (5 bases). The CDR3 covers 14 residues. V was trimmed by 3 bases and J by 4 bases, leaving 10 bases between them. CDR3 amino acids: CASSLPGVYNEQFF. CDR3 in DNA: TGTGCCAGCAGTTTGCCCGGGGTATACAATGAGCAGTTCTTC.

This clonotype was detected many times. CDR3 sequence reads: CASRIGRWNTGELFF. CDR3 bases: TGTGCCAGCAGGATAGGGCGGTGGAACACCGGGGAGCTGTTTTTT. The chain uses TRBV27 and TRBJ2-2; no reliable D call. The CDR3 runs to 15 residues. CDR1 MNHEY and CDR2 SMNVEV come from the germline V gene (reference sequence). V gave up 6 bases and J gave up 1 base, with 12 bases separating them.

Concerning this clonotype: Compared with germline, one end of the junction differs, possibly owing to a read error. The rearrangement uses TRBV25-1 and TRBJ2-1; TRBD2 aligns across 7 bases. Germline V gene lookup returns CDR1 MGHDK and CDR2 SYGVNS. This CDR3 spans 15 amino acids. In DNA form, the CDR3 reads TGTACCAGCAGTGAATTAGCGGGTCTCGACAATGAGCAGTTCTTC. This gives the protein CTSSELAGLDNEQFF.

This clonotype has at least ten counts. An end of the junction does not agree with germline; a read error may underlie this. The rearrangement joins TRBV9 to TRBJ2-7; D might be TRBD1 (6 bases). The V gene's germline CDR1 is SGDLS and CDR2 YYNGEE. CDR3 length: 15 residues. The CDR3 sequence: CASSVAGGYSNEQYF. The CDR3 nucleotides are TGTGCCAGCAGCGTAGCTGGGGGCTACTCCAACGAGCAGTACTTC.

The V call is TRBV5-6, the J call TRBJ2-5; D not resolved. The CDR3 sequence is 14 residues long. Germline CDR1 SGHDT, CDR2 YYEEEE. V lost 0 bases, J lost 9 bases, and 15 bases lay in between. For the CDR3, the DNA is TGTGCCAGCAGCTTGGGGGCAGAAGAAGTTTCCCAGTACTTC. Residues: CASSLGAEEVSQYF.

This clonotype was recorded many times. The rearrangement links TRBV2 to TRBJ2-7; TRBD1 aligns across 7 bases. The V and J ends lost 8 bases and 2 bases, in that order; junction bases with no gene match: 3. Germline V CDR1 and CDR2: SNHLY, FYNNEI. This CDR3 is 12 amino acids long. The CDR3 is CASFDRAYEQYF. For the CDR3, the DNA is TGTGCCAGCTTCGACAGGGCCTACGAGCAGTACTTC.

This clonotype showed up many times. V is TRBV7-3 and J is TRBJ1-2; no clear D. Trimming removed 5 bases at V and 0 bases at J, with 13 bases between. Germline-derived CDR1 and CDR2 are SGHTA and FQGTGA. This CDR3 spans 15 amino acids. The CDR3 nucleotides are TGTGCCAGCAGCGAACGACCCTGGACTAACTATGGCTACACCTTC. Translated, it gives CASSERPWTNYGYTF.

This clonotype was counted a single time. A much bigger clone sits one base away, suggesting this may be a read error. V usage is TRBV11-3 and J usage is TRBJ2-5; D unclear. The CDR3 is made up of 13 amino acids. Trimming took off 2 bases at V and 4 bases at J, with 8 bases between the two ends. The germline V gene encodes CDR1 SGHNT and CDR2 YENEEA. The CDR3 loop is CASSLLESETQYF. CDR3 DNA sequence: TGTGCCAGCAGCTTACTGGAATCAGAGACCCAGTACTTC.

This clonotype has a count of ten or more. The genes are TRBV28 and TRBJ2-1, with 8 positions matching TRBD2. Germline CDR1 MDHEN, CDR2 SYDVKM. The ends lost 6 bases at V and 1 base at J; junction bases unmatched: 14. This CDR3 region has 18 residues. This chain's CDR3 is CASSGGVPGTKSYNEQFF. CDR3 DNA sequence: TGTGCCAGCAGCGGGGGGGTTCCCGGGACTAAGTCCTACAATGAGCAGTTCTTC.